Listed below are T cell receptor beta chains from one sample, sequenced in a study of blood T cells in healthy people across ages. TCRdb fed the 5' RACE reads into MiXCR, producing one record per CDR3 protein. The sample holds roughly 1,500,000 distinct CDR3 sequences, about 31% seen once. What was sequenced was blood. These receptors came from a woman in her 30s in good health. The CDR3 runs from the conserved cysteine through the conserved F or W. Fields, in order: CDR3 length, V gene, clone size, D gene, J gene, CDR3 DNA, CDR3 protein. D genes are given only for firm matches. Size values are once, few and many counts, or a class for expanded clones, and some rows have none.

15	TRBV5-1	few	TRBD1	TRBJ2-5	TGCGCCAGCAGCTTGGATCAAGGGACAGCTTCGACCCAGTACTTC	CASSLDQGTASTQYF
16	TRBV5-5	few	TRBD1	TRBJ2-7	TGTGCCAGCAGCACCGTGACAGGGGGCGCACGGTACGAGCAGTACTTC	CASSTVTGGARYEQYF
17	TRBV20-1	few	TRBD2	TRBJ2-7	TGCAGTGCTAGAGAACCCTGGACTAGCGGGAGACCCGACGAGCAGTACTTC	CSAREPWTSGRPDEQYF
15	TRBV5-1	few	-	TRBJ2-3	TGCGCCAGCAGCTCCACCGGGACGCCTCCAGATACGCAGTATTTT	CASSSTGTPPDTQYF
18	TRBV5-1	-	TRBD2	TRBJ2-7	TGCGCCAGCAGCTTGGATCCGGGACTAGCGGGAAGGATCGACGAGCAGTACTTC	CASSLDPGLAGRIDEQYF
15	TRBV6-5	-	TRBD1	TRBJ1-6	TGTGCCAGCAGTACGGGGACAGGGAGTTTCTCACCCCTCCACTTT	CASSTGTGSFSPLHF
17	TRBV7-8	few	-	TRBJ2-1	TGTGCCAGCAGCTTAGTCGAAGGTGGGGTAATCTACAATGAGCAGTTCTTC	CASSLVEGGVIYNEQFF
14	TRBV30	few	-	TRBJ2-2	TGTGCCTGCACTGGTCTTAGGGATCCCGGGGAGCTGTTTTTT	CACTGLRDPGELFF
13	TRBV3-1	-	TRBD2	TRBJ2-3	TGTGCCAGCAGCCTACGGACTAGAGGTACGCAGTATTTT	CASSLRTRGTQYF
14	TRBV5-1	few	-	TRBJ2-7	TGCGCCAGCAGCTGGGGTTCGGGCTCCTACGAGCAGTACTTC	CASSWGSGSYEQYF
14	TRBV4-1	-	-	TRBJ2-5	TGCGCCAGCAGCCAAACAAGAGTGGGGGAGACCCAGTACTTC	CASSQTRVGETQYF
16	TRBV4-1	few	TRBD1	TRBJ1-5	TGCGCCAGCAGGCAACAAGAGGGACAGGGAAGGCAGCCCCAGCATTTT	CASRQQEGQGRQPQHF
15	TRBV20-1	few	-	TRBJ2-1	TGCAGTACCACCGAGGGGAAGGGTATGTACAATGAGCAGTTCTTC	CSTTEGKGMYNEQFF
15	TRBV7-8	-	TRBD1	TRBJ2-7	TGTGCCAGCAGCCCTAGACAGGGGGGTGCCTACGAGCAGTACTTC	CASSPRQGGAYEQYF
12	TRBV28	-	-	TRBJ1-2	TGTGCCAGCGTACACCCCAGCTATGGCTACACCTTC	CASVHPSYGYTF
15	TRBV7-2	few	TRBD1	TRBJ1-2	TGTGCCAGCAGCTTCGAAAACAGGGGAGAGAATGGCTACACCTTC	CASSFENRGENGYTF
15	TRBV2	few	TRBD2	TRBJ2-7	TGTGCCAGCAGTGTGGGACTAGCGGGGGCGGCCGAGCAGTACTTC	CASSVGLAGAAEQYF
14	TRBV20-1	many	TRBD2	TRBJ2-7	TGCAGTGCTCCCCGGACTAGCGGCACCTACGAGCAGTACTTC	CSAPRTSGTYEQYF
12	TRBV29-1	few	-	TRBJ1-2	TGCAGCGTTGAAGACAGATCGTATGGCTACACCTTC	CSVEDRSYGYTF
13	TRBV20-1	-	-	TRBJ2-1	TGCAGTGCTAGAGAGCCTAACTCGTATGAGCAGTTCTTC	CSAREPNSYEQFF
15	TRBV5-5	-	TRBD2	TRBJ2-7	TGTGCCAGCAGCTACCGTAGCGGGAGTCCCCACGAGCAGTACTTC	CASSYRSGSPHEQYF
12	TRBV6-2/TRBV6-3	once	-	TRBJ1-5	TGTGCCAGCAGTTACTTCTCTCAGCCCCAGCATTTT	CASSYFSQPQHF
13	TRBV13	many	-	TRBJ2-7	TGTGCCAGCAGTTATGGACCACGAGGCGAGCAGTACTTC	CASSYGPRGEQYF
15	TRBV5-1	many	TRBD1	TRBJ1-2	TGCGCCAGCAGCCTACAGGGGGACCTCCACTATGGCTACACCTTC	CASSLQGDLHYGYTF
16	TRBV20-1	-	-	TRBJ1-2	TGCAGTGCTAGAGATCAAGTAGACAGACCTAACTATGGCCACACCTTC	CSARDQVDRPNYGHTF
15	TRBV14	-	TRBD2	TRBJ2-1	TGTGCCAGCAGCCAAGCGGGACTAGCGGGGCATGAGCAGTTCTTC	CASSQAGLAGHEQFF
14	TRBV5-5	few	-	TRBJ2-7	TGTGCCAGCAGCACCCCTAGACTAGGGCCCGAGCAGTACTTC	CASSTPRLGPEQYF
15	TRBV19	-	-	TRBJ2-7	TGTGCCAGTAGTATAGGGGGACTCGACAGATACGAGCAGTACTTC	CASSIGGLDRYEQYF
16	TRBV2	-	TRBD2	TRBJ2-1	TGTGCCAGCAGTGAGGCTAGCGGGAGTCCCTGCAATGAGCAGTTCTTC	CASSEASGSPCNEQFF
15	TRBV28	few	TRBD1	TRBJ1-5	TGTGCCAGCAGTTTACGGACAGGGTGGGGTCAGCCCCAGCATTTT	CASSLRTGWGQPQHF
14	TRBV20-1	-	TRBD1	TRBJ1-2	TGCAGTGCTAGAGTTGGGACAGGAGGCTATGGCTACACCTTC	CSARVGTGGYGYTF
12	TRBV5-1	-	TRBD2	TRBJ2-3	TGCGCCAGCAGCGCCGCGGGGGATATGCAGTATTTT	CASSAAGDMQYF
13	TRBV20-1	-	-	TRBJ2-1	TGCAGTGCTAGAGGCGGGGCGAGCAATGAGCAGTTCTTC	CSARGGASNEQFF
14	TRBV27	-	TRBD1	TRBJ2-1	TGTGCCAGCAGTTTATGGGACAGGGTAAATGAGCAGTTCTTC	CASSLWDRVNEQFF
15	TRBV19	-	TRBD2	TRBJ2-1	TGTGCCAGTAGTATTGGGACTAGCGGGAGTAATGAGCAGTTCTTC	CASSIGTSGSNEQFF
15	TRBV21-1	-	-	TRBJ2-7	TGTGCCAGCAGGGGTTCCGGGACTAACTCCTACGAGCAGTACTTC	CASRGSGTNSYEQYF
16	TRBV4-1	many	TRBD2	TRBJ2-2	TGCGCCAGCAGCCAAGGACCTAGCGGGAACACCGGGGAGCTGTTTTTT	CASSQGPSGNTGELFF
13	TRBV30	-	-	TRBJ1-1	TGTGCCTGGAGTGCGGACAAAATGGCTGAAGCTTTCTTT	CAWSADKMAEAFF
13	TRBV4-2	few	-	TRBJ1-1	TGTGCCTGCGGGGCCACCGAGGACGCTGAAGCTTTCTTT	CACGATEDAEAFF
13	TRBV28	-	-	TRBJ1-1	TGTGCCAGCAGTCTACCCAGTGATTTCGGAGCTTTCTTT	CASSLPSDFGAFF
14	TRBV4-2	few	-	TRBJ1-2	TGTGCCATCGGACACGGTTTAAGAGAAGATGGCTACACCTTC	CAIGHGLREDGYTF
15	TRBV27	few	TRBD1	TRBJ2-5	TGTGCCAGCAGTAAGACAGGGGTATTGAGGGAGACCCAGTACTTC	CASSKTGVLRETQYF
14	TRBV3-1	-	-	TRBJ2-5	TGTGCCAGCAGCCAGGGGGGAATCCAAGAGACCCAGTACTTC	CASSQGGIQETQYF
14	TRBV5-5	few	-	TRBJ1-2	TGTGCCAGCAGCTGGGATGAGGGGTACTATGGCTACACCTTC	CASSWDEGYYGYTF
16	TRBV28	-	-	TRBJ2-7	TGTGCCAGCAGCCCACTCCCGCAGGGAGGCTTCTACGAGCAGTACTTC	CASSPLPQGGFYEQYF
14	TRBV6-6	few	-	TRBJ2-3	TGTGCCAGCACCCGGACGAGAAACACAGATACGCAGTATTTT	CASTRTRNTDTQYF
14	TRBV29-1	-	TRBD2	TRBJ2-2	TGCAGCGTGAAGACGGGGGGAGTCACCGGGGAGCTGTTTTTT	CSVKTGGVTGELFF
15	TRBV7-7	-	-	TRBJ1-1	TGTGCCAGCAGCCGCGCCGGACAGTTGAACACTGAAGCTTTCTTT	CASSRAGQLNTEAFF
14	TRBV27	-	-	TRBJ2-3	TGTGCCAGCAAGGTACAGCCGAGCACAGATACGCAGTATTTT	CASKVQPSTDTQYF
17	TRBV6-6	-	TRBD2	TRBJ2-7	TGTGCCAGCAGTCACACAAGAATAGCGGGAGGTTTTTACGAGCAGTACTTC	CASSHTRIAGGFYEQYF
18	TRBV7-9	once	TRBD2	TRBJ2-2	TGTGCCAGCAGCTTAGCAGCTAGCGGGTACGCGAACACCGGGGAGCTGTTTTTT	CASSLAASGYANTGELFF
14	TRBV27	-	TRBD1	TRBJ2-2	TGTGCCAGCAGGACAGGGGCGAACACCGGGGAGCTGTTTTTT	CASRTGANTGELFF
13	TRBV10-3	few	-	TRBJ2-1	TGTGCCATCAGTGAGTCGACCTTTAATGAGCAGTTCTTC	CAISESTFNEQFF
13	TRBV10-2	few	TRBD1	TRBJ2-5	TGCGCCAGCAACCCGACAGGGGCTGAGACCCAGTACTTC	CASNPTGAETQYF
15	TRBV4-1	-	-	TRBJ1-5	TGCGCCAGCAGCCAAGATGGTGGCGGGGTTAGGGCCCAGCATTTT	CASSQDGGGVRAQHF
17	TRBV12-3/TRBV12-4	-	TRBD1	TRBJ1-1	TGTGCCAGCAGCCGTCCCGGGACAGGGACTAGGAACACTGAAGCTTTCTTT	CASSRPGTGTRNTEAFF
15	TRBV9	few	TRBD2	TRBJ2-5	TGTGCCAGCAGCGTAGGGCCGGGGGAGGGAGAGACCCAGTACTTC	CASSVGPGEGETQYF